Sequencing of this T cell receptor beta chain was carried out in a study of blood T cell repertoires in COVID-19. The data were produced by immunoSEQ multiplex PCR, yet TCRdb's version contains in-frame clones alone and is incomplete. The sample lists about 53,000 clones, around 81% seen once, with 20% to 25% in the top ten. This clone was detected a few times. This CDR3 has 16 amino acids. V gave up 2 bases and J gave up 5 bases; unmatched junction bases: 7. Germline assignment: CDR1 LGHDT and CDR2 YNNKEL (reference sequence). The chain has TRBV3-1 (or the pseudogene TRBV3-2) and TRBJ2-5, with 11 bases that match TRBD2. The clonotype was recovered from an elderly woman with COVID-19, enrolled during active disease. Input material: peripheral blood. CDR3 residues: CASSQTSGRWWETQYF. DNA for the CDR3: TGTGCCAGCAGCCAAACTAGCGGGAGATGGTGGGAGACCCAGTACTTC.